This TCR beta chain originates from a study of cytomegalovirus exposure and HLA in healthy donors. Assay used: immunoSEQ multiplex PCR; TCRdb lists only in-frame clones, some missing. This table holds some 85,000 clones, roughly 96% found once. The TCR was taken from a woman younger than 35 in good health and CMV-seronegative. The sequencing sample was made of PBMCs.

CDR3: CASIKGGSSSDEQFF. CDR3 DNA sequence: TGTGCCAGCATAAAAGGCGGTTCTTCCAGCGATGAGCAGTTCTTC. The chain employs TRBV28 and TRBJ2-1; no firm D call. The CDR3 extends over 15 amino acids. Trimming removed 7 bases at V and 8 bases at J, with 21 bases between. Germline V CDR1 and CDR2: MDHEN, SYDVKM.